Described below is a single TCR beta chain sequence and its context. The sample comes from a study of blood T cell repertoires in COVID-19. Germline V gene lookup returns CDR1 LGHNA and CDR2 YNFKEQ. This CDR3 spans 15 amino acids. V dropped 4 bases and J dropped 6; count of bases not matched to a gene: 7. TCRdb's copy holds only in-frame clones and misses some; the assay was immunoSEQ multiplex PCR. Of about 200,000 clones listed, about 85% were seen once; the top ten hold 20% to 25%. The chain employs TRBV4-2 and TRBJ2-7; 12 bases are a match to TRBD2. This clonotype was sampled from a man aged 60-69 years with active or convalescent COVID-19. Source material: peripheral blood. The CDR3 nucleotides are TGTGCCAGCAGCCTTGAGAGACTAGCGGGGGCCGAGCAGTACTTC. This gives the protein CASSLERLAGAEQYF.